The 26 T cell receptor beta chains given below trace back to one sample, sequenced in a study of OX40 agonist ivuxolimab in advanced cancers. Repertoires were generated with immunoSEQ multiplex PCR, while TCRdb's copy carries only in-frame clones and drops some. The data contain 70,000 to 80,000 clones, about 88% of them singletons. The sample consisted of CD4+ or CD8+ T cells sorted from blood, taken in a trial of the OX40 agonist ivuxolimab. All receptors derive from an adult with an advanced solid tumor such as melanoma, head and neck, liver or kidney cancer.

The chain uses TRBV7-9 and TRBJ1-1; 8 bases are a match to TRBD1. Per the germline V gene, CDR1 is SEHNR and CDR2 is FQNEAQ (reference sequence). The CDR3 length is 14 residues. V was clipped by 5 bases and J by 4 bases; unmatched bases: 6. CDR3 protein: CASSRGQGSTEAFF. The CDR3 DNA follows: TGTGCCAGCAGCCGTGGACAGGGCAGCACTGAAGCTTTCTTT.

CDR3 residues: CASRPGLPQETQYF. CDR3 bases: TGCGCCAGCAGGCCGGGACTCCCGCAAGAGACCCAGTACTTC. The chain recombines TRBV5-1 with TRBJ2-5; D may be TRBD2 (6 bases). V gave up 5 bases and J gave up 2 bases, with 13 bases separating them. Germline V gene data show CDR1 as SGHRS and CDR2 as YFSETQ. There are 14 residues in the CDR3. The variable domain in full, completed from reference TRBV5-1 and TRBJ2-5, reads KAGVTQTPRYLIKTRGQQVTLSCSPISGHRSVSWYQQTPGQGLQFLFEYFSETQRNKGNFPGRFSGRQFSNSRSEMNVSTLELGDSALYLCASRPGLPQETQYFGPGTRLLVL.

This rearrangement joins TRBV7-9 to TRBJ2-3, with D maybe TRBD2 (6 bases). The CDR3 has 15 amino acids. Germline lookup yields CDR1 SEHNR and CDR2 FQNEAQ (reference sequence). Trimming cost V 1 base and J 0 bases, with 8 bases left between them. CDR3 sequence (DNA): TGTGCCAGCAGCTTAGGGACTACTAGCACAGATACGCAGTATTTT. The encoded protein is CASSLGTTSTDTQYF.

CDR3 sequence: CASSLAGQGAGETQYF. The CDR3, as DNA: TGTGCCAGCAGCTTGGCGGGTCAGGGGGCGGGGGAGACCCAGTACTTC. The chain joins TRBV5-4 to TRBJ2-5; 8 bases match TRBD1. CDR3 length equals 16 residues. CDR1 is SGHNT, CDR2 YYREEE, per germline (reference sequence). V trimming: 0 bases; J trimming: 5 bases; junction bases outside the gene matches: 9.

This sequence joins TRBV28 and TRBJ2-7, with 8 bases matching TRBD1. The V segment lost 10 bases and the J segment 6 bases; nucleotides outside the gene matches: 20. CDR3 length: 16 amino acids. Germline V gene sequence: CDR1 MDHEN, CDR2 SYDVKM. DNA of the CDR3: TGTGCCACTAACCGGCCGGGCAGGGGGCTAACGCGCGAGCAGTACTTC. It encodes CATNRPGRGLTREQYF.

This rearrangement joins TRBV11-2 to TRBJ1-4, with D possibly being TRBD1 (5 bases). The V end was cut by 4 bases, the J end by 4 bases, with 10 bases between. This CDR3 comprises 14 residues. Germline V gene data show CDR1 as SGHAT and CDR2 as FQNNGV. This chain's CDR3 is CASSSTALNEKLFF. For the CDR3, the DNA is TGTGCCAGCAGCTCGACAGCCCTTAATGAAAAACTGTTTTTT.

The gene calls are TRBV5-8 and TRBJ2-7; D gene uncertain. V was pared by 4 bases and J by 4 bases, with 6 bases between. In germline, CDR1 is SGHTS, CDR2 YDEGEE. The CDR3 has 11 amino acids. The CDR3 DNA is TGTGCCAGCAGCCTTGAGTACGAGCAGTACTTC. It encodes CASSLEYEQYF.

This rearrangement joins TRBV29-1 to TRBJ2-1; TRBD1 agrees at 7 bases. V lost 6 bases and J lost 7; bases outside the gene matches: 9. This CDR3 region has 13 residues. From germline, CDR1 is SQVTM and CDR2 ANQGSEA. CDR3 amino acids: CSVSRDSVNEQFF. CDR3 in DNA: TGCAGCGTCTCCCGGGACAGTGTGAATGAGCAGTTCTTC.

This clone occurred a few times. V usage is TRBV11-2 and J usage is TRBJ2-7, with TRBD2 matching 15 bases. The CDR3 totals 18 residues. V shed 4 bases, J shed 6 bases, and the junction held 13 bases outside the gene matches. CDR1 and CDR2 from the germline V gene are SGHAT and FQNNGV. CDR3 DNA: TGTGCCAGCAGCTACAATACTGGGACTAGCGGGAGGTCTAGCGAGCAGTACTTC. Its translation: CASSYNTGTSGRSSEQYF. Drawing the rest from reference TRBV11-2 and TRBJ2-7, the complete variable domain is EAGVAQSPRYKIIEKRQSVAFWCNPISGHATLYWYQQILGQGPKLLIQFQNNGVVDDSQLPKDRFSAERLKGVDSTLKIQPAKLEDSAVYLCASSYNTGTSGRSSEQYFGPGTRLTVT.

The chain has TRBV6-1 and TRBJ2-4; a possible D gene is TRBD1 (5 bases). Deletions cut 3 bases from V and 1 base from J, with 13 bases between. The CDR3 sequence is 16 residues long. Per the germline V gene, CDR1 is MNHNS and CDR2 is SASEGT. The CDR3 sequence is CASSEPGKGAKNIQYF. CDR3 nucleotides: TGTGCCAGCAGTGAGCCAGGGAAAGGGGCCAAAAACATTCAGTACTTC.

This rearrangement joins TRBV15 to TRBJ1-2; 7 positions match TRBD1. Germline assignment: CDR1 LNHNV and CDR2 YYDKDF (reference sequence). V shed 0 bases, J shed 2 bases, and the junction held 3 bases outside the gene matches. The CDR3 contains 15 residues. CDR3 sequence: CATSRDPGQNYGYTF. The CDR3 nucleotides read TGTGCCACCAGCAGAGATCCGGGACAGAACTATGGCTACACCTTC.

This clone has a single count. The CDR3 DNA follows: TGTGCCAGCAGCGTAGCCACAGGGTTCACCGGGGAGCTGTTTTTT. Protein: CASSVATGFTGELFF. V and J are TRBV9 and TRBJ2-2, with D maybe TRBD1 (6 bases). There are 15 residues in the CDR3. Looked up from germline, CDR1 is SGDLS and CDR2 is YYNGEE. The V end was cut by 0 bases, the J end by 4 bases, with 10 bases between.

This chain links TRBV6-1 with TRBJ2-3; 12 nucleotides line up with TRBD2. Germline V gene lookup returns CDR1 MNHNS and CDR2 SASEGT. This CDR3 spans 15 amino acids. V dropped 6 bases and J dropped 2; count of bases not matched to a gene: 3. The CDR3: CASRTSGGLTDTQYF. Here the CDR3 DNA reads TGTGCCAGCAGGACTAGCGGGGGCCTCACAGATACGCAGTATTTT.

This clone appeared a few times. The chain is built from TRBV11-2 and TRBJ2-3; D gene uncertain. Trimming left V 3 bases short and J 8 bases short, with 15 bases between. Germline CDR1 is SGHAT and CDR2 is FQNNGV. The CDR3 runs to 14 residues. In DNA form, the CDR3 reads TGTGCCAGCAGCTTCCAAGTTCTAGATGGTACGCAGTATTTT. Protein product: CASSFQVLDGTQYF.

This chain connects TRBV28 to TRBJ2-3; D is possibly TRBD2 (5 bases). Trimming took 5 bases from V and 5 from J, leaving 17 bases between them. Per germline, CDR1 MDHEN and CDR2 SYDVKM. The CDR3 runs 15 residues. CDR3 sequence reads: CASSTRGDQRDTQYF. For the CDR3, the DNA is TGTGCCAGCAGTACCCGGGGAGATCAGAGAGATACGCAGTATTTT.

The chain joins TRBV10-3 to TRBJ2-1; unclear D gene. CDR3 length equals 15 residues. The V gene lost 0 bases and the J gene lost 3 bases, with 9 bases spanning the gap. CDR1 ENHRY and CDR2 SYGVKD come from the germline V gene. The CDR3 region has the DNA TGTGCCATCAGTGAGTCGATCTCGCACTACAATGAGCAGTTCTTC. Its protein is CAISESISHYNEQFF.

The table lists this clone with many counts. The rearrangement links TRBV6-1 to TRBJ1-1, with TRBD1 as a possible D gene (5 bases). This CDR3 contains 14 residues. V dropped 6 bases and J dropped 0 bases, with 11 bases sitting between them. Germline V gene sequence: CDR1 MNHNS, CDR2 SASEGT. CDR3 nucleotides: TGTGCCAGCAGATCGGGGCTCATGAACACTGAAGCTTTCTTT. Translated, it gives CASRSGLMNTEAFF.

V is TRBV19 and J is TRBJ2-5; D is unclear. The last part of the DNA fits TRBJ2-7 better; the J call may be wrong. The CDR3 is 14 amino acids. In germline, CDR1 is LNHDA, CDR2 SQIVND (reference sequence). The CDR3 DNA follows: TGTGCCAGTAGTAGCTGGCGGAAAACCTACGAGCAGTACTTC. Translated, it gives CASSSWRKTYEQYF.

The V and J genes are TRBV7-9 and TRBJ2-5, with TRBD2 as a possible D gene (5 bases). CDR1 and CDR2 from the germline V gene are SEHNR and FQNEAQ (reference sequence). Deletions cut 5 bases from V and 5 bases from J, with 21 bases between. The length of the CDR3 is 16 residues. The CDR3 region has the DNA TGTGCCAGCAGCCCCCTTTCCATCGGGATGGGGGAGACCCAGTACTTC. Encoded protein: CASSPLSIGMGETQYF.

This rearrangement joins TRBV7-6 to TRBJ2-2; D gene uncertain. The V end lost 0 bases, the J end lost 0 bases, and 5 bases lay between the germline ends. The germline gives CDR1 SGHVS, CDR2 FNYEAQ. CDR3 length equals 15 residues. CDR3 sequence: CASSLAGSNTGELFF. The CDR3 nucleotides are TGTGCCAGCAGCTTAGCCGGGTCGAACACCGGGGAGCTGTTTTTT. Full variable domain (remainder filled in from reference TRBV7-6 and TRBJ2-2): GAGVSQSPRYKVTKRGQDVALRCDPISGHVSLYWYRQALGQGPEFLTYFNYEAQQDKSGLPNDRFSAERPEGSISTLTIQRTEQRDSAMYRCASSLAGSNTGELFFGEGSRLTVL.

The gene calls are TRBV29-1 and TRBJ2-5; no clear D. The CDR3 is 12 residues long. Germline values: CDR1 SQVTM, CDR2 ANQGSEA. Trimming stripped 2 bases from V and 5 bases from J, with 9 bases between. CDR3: CSVETVGETQYF. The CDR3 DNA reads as TGCAGCGTTGAAACTGTGGGGGAGACCCAGTACTTC. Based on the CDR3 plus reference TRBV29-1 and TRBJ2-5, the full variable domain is SAVISQKPSRDICQRGTSLTIQCQVDSQVTMMFWYRQQPGQSLTLIATANQGSEATYESGFVIDKFPISRPNLTFSTLTVSNMSPEDSSIYLCSVETVGETQYFGPGTRLLVL.

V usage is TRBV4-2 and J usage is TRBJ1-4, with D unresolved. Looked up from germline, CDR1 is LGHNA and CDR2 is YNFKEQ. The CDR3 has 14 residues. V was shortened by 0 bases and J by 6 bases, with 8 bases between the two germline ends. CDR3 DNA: TGTGCCAGCAGCCAAGATCAAACATATGAAAAACTGTTTTTT. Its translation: CASSQDQTYEKLFF.

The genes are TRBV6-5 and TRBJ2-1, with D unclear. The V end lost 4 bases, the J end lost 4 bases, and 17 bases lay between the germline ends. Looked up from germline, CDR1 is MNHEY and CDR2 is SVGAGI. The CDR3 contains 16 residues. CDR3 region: CASSSSKRWDYNEQFF. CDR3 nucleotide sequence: TGTGCCAGCAGTTCCTCCAAGCGATGGGATTACAATGAGCAGTTCTTC.

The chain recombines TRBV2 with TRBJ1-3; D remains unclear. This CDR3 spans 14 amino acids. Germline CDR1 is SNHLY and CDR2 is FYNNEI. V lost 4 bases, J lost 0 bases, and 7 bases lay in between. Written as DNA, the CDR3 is TGTGCCAGCAGTGTGTCAGTCTCTGGAAACACCATATATTTT. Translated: CASSVSVSGNTIYF.

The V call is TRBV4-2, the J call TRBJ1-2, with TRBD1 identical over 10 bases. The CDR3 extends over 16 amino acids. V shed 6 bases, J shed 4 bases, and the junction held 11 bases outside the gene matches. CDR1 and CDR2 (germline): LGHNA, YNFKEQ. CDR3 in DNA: TGTGCCAGCAGTCCTGTAACGGGGACAGGGGCCTATGGCTACACCTTC. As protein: CASSPVTGTGAYGYTF.

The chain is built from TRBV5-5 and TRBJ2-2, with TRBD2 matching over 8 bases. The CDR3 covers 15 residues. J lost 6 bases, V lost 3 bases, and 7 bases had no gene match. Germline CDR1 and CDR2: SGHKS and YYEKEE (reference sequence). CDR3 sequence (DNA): TGTGCCAGCAGCTCCGGGGCCGGGAGGGCCGGGGAGCTGTTTTTT. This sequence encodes CASSSGAGRAGELFF. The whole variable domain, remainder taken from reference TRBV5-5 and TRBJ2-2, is DAGVTQSPTHLIKTRGQQVTLRCSPISGHKSVSWYQQVLGQGPQFIFQYYEKEERGRGNFPDRFSARQFPNYSSELNVNALLLGDSALYLCASSSGAGRAGELFFGEGSRLTVL.